This T cell receptor (beta chain) was observed in a study of T cells after yellow fever vaccination (dated by TCRdb to about 2019). Background on the whole study: Libraries from fractions with low cell numbers were prepared with the SMART-Seq v4 Ultra Low Input RNA kit. Two healthy male donors, one aged 18 to 29 and one aged 30 to 40 years, made up the cohort. To track T-cell clones before and after primary and booster YFV17D yellow fever vaccination, bulk TCR alpha and beta repertoires were sequenced longitudinally. Blood samples were taken at several timepoints before and after primary and secondary immunization, and bulk PBMC replicates and cell subsets were isolated. Overall study results and their limits: The secondary T-cell response was found to be weaker but faster than the primary response, with a peak reached on day 5 rather than on day 15. Because abundant contaminating clonotypes from the bulk population could be contained in FACS-sorted repertoires, computational filtering was required. A small share of clonotypes occurred in both CD4 and CD8 compartments, likely arising from convergent recombination. After the booster, most of the clones that had expanded following primary vaccination were detected again (approximately 96% of CD4 and roughly nine tenths of CD8), which suggests that memory was broadly maintained. Because the study included only a couple of donors, the extent to which the findings can be generalized is limited.

CDR1 and CDR2 (SGDLS, YYNGEE) derive from the germline V gene. The CDR3 runs 11 residues from the cysteine to the phenylalanine. Only the CDR3 DNA stays, 33 bases, in frame from base 1. The junction shows trimming of 1 base on V and 6 bases on J, plus 1 base between the germline ends. The run used an Illumina NovaSeq 6000. TCR cDNA was synthesized by 5'RACE template switching, which introduced a universal primer site and unique molecular identifiers. Priming of cDNA synthesis was performed from both the TCR alpha and TCR beta constant segments. Library amplification involved two PCR steps, and the second step added sample barcodes and sequencing adapters. Libraries were sequenced on Illumina HiSeq 2500 (2x100 bp) or NovaSeq (2x150 bp). As for how the authors treated the data: MIGEC was used to demultiplex reads and collapse the reads into UMI consensus sequences, and MiXCR was used for V(D)J alignment. Vaccine-responding clonotypes were defined with edgeR using replicate PBMC samples, requiring FDR below 0.01 and a log2 fold change above 5 up to day 15. CD4 or CD8 identity was assigned to each bulk clonotype according to whether the clonotype was present at higher abundance in the sequenced CD4 repertoire or the sequenced CD8 repertoire. TCRdb reprocessed the public reads (quality trimming at Q25 with fastp, clone calling with MiXCR) and kept in-frame beta chains. Identical CDR3 protein sequences are pooled into one entry, listed with their most common genes and DNA. The V and J calls and clone size are TCRdb's, not the authors'. The sample contains around 320,000 distinct CDR3 sequences, 4% to 5.5% of them found a single time. Around 19% of the sample goes to the ten largest clones.

The treatment or condition label corresponds to: live attenuated yellow fever vaccine strain. Two biological replicates of bulk PBMCs were collected at each blood-draw timepoint. PBMCs were isolated from peripheral blood using a standard Ficoll-Paque protocol. TriZol was used to extract RNA from bulk PBMCs, CD4 and CD8 fractions, and dextramer-positive and dextramer-negative fractions. To note about this clonotype: Its target antigen remains unknown. Per-base qualities were not stored, and no clone one base away is much larger.

The specimen was PBMCs, collected 15 days after the yellow fever booster vaccination. This receptor was taken from a man aged 18-30 years who received the YFV17D yellow fever vaccine. Rearrangement joined TRBV9 to TRBJ2-2; the D gene identity is not certain. CDR3 protein: CASSVSGELFF. Read as DNA, the sequence is TGTGCCAGCAGCGTATCCGGGGAGCTGTTTTTT. This CDR3, with the reference TRBV9 and TRBJ2-2 proteins standing in past its ends, gives the full variable domain DSGVTQTPKHLITATGQRVTLRCSPRSGDLSVYWYQQSLDQGLQFLIQYYNGEERAKGNILERFSAQQFPDLHSELNLSSLELGDSALYFCASSVSGELFFGEGSRLTVL.